This TCR beta chain was captured by sequencing in a study of identical twins. Per germline, CDR1 SNHLY and CDR2 FYNNEI. Trimming pared 10 bases from V and 5 bases from J, leaving 20 bases between. The CDR3 runs to 14 residues. Template switching introduced a universal primer site, and the cDNA bore unique molecular identifiers. TCRdb passed the 5' RACE reads through MiXCR, listing each CDR3 protein once. The sample has about 220,000 distinct CDR3 sequences; 6% to 7% are singletons. The same data also went into a second study, on T cells expressing NK-cell markers.

The sample was CD8+ T cells sorted from blood. The TCR comes from a young woman in good health. The chain has TRBV2 and TRBJ1-1; tentative D call: TRBD1 (5 bases). CDR3 residues: CAITSGRARTEAFF. In DNA, the CDR3 is TGTGCCATTACTTCGGGCAGGGCAAGGACTGAAGCTTTCTTT.